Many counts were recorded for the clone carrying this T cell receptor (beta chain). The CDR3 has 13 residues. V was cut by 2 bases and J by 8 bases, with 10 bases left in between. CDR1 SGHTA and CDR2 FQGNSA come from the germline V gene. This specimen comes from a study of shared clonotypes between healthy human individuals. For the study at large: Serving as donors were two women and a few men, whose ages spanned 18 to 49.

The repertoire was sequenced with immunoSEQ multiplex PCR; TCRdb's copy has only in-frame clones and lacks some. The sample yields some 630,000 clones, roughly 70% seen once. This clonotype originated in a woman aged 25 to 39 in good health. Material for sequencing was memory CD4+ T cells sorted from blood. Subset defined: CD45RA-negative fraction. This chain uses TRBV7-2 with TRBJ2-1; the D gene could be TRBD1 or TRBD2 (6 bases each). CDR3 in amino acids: CASSLSGGHEQFF. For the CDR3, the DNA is TGTGCCAGCAGCTTATCCGGGGGCCATGAGCAGTTCTTC.